This entry lists 5 T cell receptor beta chains sequenced from one sample in a study of shared clonotypes between healthy human individuals. In the naive CD8 group, cells lacked CD45RO and were positively selected for CCR7, so terminally differentiated effector memory CD45RA+ cells were left out. Generated by immunoSEQ multiplex PCR, the TCRdb table keeps only in-frame clones and is missing some. The sample yields 550,000 to 650,000 clones, 90% to 97% seen once. Sequenced material: naive CD8+ T cells sorted from blood. Receptors were obtained from a woman younger than 45 in good health.

Remarks on this clone: Other DNA sequences in the same sample also yield this CDR3. V usage is TRBV4-1 and J usage is TRBJ2-7, with no clear D. CDR1 is MGHRA, CDR2 YSYEKL, per germline. With 1 base removed from V and 1 base from J, the gap between germline ends came to 5 bases. CDR3 length: 13 residues. CDR3 in DNA: TGCGCCAGCAGCCAAGCGGTATCCTACGAGCAGTACTTC. It encodes CASSQAVSYEQYF.

V and J are TRBV4-1 and TRBJ1-2; no reliable D call. Germline V gene sequence: CDR1 MGHRA, CDR2 YSYEKL. Trimming shortened V by 4 bases and J by 4 bases, and 16 bases separated the two germline ends. The CDR3 consists of 15 residues. CDR3 in amino acids: CASSPDVQTRYGYTF. The CDR3 nucleotides read TGCGCCAGCAGCCCGGACGTACAAACCCGCTATGGCTACACCTTC.

The chain uses TRBV4-1 and TRBJ2-1; 7 bases agree with TRBD1. The germline V gene encodes CDR1 MGHRA and CDR2 YSYEKL. The CDR3 contains 17 residues. Trimming cost V 2 bases and J 8 bases; bases outside gene matches: 15. The CDR3 region has the DNA TGCGCCAGCAGCCAAACGCACAGGGGTTTACGTACGGATGAGCAGTTCTTC. It specifies CASSQTHRGLRTDEQFF.

About this clone: Its ends do not fully match the called genes, so a read error is possible. V is TRBV2 and J is TRBJ2-7; D perhaps matches TRBD1 (6 bases). Germline assignment: CDR1 SNHLY and CDR2 FYNNEI. The CDR3 extends over 13 amino acids. Here the CDR3 reads CANSEGQPYEQYF. For the CDR3, the DNA is TGTGCCAACAGTGAAGGACAGCCATACGAGCAGTACTTC.

V and J are TRBV27 and TRBJ1-4, with D uncertain. CDR1 and CDR2 from the germline V gene are MNHEY and SMNVEV (reference sequence). The CDR3 has 15 amino acids. The ends were cut back, 1 base at V and 5 bases at J, with 11 bases in the middle. This CDR3 reads CASSLFGTPNEKLFF. The CDR3 nucleotides read TGTGCCAGCAGTTTATTCGGCACGCCGAATGAAAAACTGTTTTTT.